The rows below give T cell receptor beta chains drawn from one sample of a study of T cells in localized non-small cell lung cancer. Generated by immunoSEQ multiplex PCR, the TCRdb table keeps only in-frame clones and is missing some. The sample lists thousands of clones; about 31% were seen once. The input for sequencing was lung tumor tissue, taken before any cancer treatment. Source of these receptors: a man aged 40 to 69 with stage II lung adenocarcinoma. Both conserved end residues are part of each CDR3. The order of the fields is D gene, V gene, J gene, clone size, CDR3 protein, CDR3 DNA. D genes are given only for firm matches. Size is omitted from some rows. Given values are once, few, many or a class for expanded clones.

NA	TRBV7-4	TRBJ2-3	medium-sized	CASSPRGADTQYF	TGTGCCAGCAGCCCAAGGGGGGCAGATACGCAGTATTTT
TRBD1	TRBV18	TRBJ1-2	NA	CASSPRTGSIYGYTF	TGTGCCAGCTCACCACGGACAGGGTCGATCTATGGCTACACCTTC
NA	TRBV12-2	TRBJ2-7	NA	CASGGTSGNYEQYF	TGTGCCAGTGGAGGGACTAGCGGTAACTACGAGCAGTACTTC
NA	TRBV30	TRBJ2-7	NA	CAWSRGQRDEQYF	TGTGCCTGGAGTAGAGGACAGAGGGACGAGCAGTACTTC
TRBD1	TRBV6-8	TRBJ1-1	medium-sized	CAISVKTGGLEAFF	TGTGCCATCAGTGTCAAGACAGGGGGCCTGGAAGCTTTCTTT
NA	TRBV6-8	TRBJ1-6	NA	CATGPQEGANSPLHF	TGTGCCACAGGGCCGCAGGAGGGTGCGAATTCACCCCTCCACTTT
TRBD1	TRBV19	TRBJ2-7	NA	CARDRGLHEQYF	TGTGCCCGGGACAGGGGGCTACACGAGCAGTACTTC
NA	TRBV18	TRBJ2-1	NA	CASSPRQSSYNEQFF	TGTGCCAGCTCACCGAGGCAGAGCTCCTACAATGAGCAGTTCTTC
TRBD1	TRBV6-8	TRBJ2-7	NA	CASSGPGQGAFEQYF	TGTGCCAGCAGTGGTCCGGGACAGGGGGCGTTCGAGCAGTACTTC
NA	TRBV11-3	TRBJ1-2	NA	CASSYGGSSRTDYNYGYTF	TGTGCCAGCAGCTATGGAGGTTCATCTCGGACAGATTATAACTATGGCTACACCTTC
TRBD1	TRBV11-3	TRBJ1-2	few	CASSRQGGNYGYTF	TGTGCCAGCAGCCGTCAGGGGGGTAACTATGGCTACACCTTC
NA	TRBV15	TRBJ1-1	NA	CATSRKNRVEWGTEAFF	TGTGCCACCAGCAGAAAAAATCGGGTCGAGTGGGGCACTGAAGCTTTCTTT
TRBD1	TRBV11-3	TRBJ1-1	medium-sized	CASRMDRSDPEAFF	TGTGCCAGCAGGATGGACAGGTCGGATCCTGAAGCTTTCTTT
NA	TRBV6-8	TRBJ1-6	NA	CASSWSGRGDSPLHF	TGTGCCAGCAGCTGGTCGGGCAGGGGCGATTCACCCCTCCACTTT
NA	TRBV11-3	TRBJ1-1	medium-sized	CASSLKTVVNTEAFF	TGTGCCAGCAGCTTAAAGACAGTCGTTAACACTGAAGCTTTCTTT
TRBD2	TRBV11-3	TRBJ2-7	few	CASSLTSGPKAWVHKYF	TGTGCCAGCAGCTTAACTAGCGGGCCAAAAGCTTGGGTACATAAGTACTTC
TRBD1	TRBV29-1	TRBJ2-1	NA	CSVGPGTGSRMEQFF	TGCAGCGTTGGCCCCGGGACAGGGTCTCGTATGGAGCAGTTCTTC
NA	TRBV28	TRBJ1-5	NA	CASSLGGVTGYQPQHF	TGTGCCAGCAGTTTAGGAGGGGTCACAGGCTATCAGCCCCAGCATTTT
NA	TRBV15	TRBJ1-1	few	CATSMNRATREAFF	TGTGCCACCAGCATGAACAGGGCTACACGTGAAGCTTTCTTT
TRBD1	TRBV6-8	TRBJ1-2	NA	CAIRVSGQKYLGYTF	TGTGCCATCAGGGTATCGGGACAGAAATATCTCGGCTACACCTTC
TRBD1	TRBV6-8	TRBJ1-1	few	CASSPLSRDRGTEAFF	TGTGCCAGCAGTCCTCTTAGCAGGGACAGGGGCACTGAAGCTTTCTTT
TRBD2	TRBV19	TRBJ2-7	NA	CASRTEEAGAYEQYF	TGTGCCAGTCGGACAGAGGAAGCGGGAGCCTACGAGCAGTACTTC
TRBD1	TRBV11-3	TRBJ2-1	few	CASSQTRYRDRQFF	TGTGCCAGCAGCCAAACCCGTTACCGGGACAGGCAGTTCTTC